A single sample gave rise to the 12 T cell receptor beta chains below, sequenced in a study of graft-versus-host responses after intestinal transplantation (dated by TCRdb to the early 2020s). The library relied on the immunoSEQ multiplex PCR assay. TCRdb obtained this table from immuneACCESS and retained in-frame rearrangements with V and J assigned. These tables miss some clones; where compared with another copy, unresolved V genes account for less than half of the shortfall, and the remainder is unexplained. This sample lists tens of thousands of clones; 92% were detected once. About 6.9% of the sample comes from the top ten. The source was bone marrow, collected 700 to 850 days after intestinal transplantation. The receptors derive from a human patient who received an intestinal transplant, so some T cells may come from the graft donor.

This chain connects TRBV13 to TRBJ2-1; 8 nucleotides match TRBD1. The CDR3 loop spans 16 amino acids. CDR1 and CDR2 from the germline V gene are PRHDT and FYEKMQ (reference sequence). V shed 4 bases and J 7 bases; nucleotides not matched to a gene: 12. CDR3 sequence reads: CASSSTGDNIVNEQFF. CDR3 nucleotide sequence: TGTGCCAGCAGCTCGACAGGGGATAATATCGTGAATGAGCAGTTCTTC.

The chain is built from TRBV28 and TRBJ1-3, with D possibly TRBD1 on 5 matching bases. This CDR3 region has 14 residues. V shed 3 bases and J shed 4 bases, with 10 bases lying between them. Per the germline V gene, CDR1 is MDHEN and CDR2 is SYDVKM. CDR3 coding DNA: TGTGCCAGCAGTTTTCGGGGGAGAGGAAACACCATATATTTT. The encoded protein is CASSFRGRGNTIYF. Drawing the rest from reference TRBV28 and TRBJ1-3, the complete variable domain is DVKVTQSSRYLVKRTGEKVFLECVQDMDHENMFWYRQDPGLGLRLIYFSYDVKMKEKGDIPEGYSVSREKKERFSLILESASTNQTSMYLCASSFRGRGNTIYFGEGSWLTVV.

V is TRBV7-9 and J is TRBJ2-3; D is perhaps TRBD1 or TRBD2 (5 bases each). CDR1 and CDR2 from the germline V gene are SEHNR and FQNEAQ (reference sequence). Trimming took 6 bases from V and 2 from J, leaving 12 bases between them. The CDR3 loop spans 14 amino acids. Here the CDR3 DNA reads TGTGCCAGCAGATCCGGGACCGACACAGATACGCAGTATTTT. This codes for CASRSGTDTDTQYF.

The chain joins TRBV28 to TRBJ1-5; D remains ambiguous. The CDR3 has 16 amino acids. Germline V lookup: CDR1 MDHEN, CDR2 SYDVKM. V gave up 2 bases and J gave up 2 bases, with 13 bases separating them. CDR3 sequence: CASSLIPGQGNQPQHF. CDR3 DNA sequence: TGTGCCAGCAGTTTAATCCCCGGGCAGGGCAATCAGCCCCAGCATTTT. The variable domain in full, with the rest retrieved from reference TRBV28 and TRBJ1-5, is DVKVTQSSRYLVKRTGEKVFLECVQDMDHENMFWYRQDPGLGLRLIYFSYDVKMKEKGDIPEGYSVSREKKERFSLILESASTNQTSMYLCASSLIPGQGNQPQHFGDGTRLSIL.

The CDR3 DNA reads as TGTGCCAGCACCCCACCCATGGGACCCGGGGAGCTGTTTTTT. Its protein is CASTPPMGPGELFF. The J gene is TRBJ2-2, the V gene TRBV7-9, with D perhaps given as TRBD1 or TRBD2 (5 bases each). Germline V gene data show CDR1 as SEHNR and CDR2 as FQNEAQ (reference sequence). The CDR3 is made up of 14 amino acids. V lost 7 bases, J lost 6 bases, and 15 bases lay in between.

The chain employs TRBV9 and TRBJ2-3; 7 bases fit TRBD2. The ends lost 0 bases at V and 1 base at J; junction bases unmatched: 5. Per the germline V gene, CDR1 is SGDLS and CDR2 is YYNGEE. The CDR3 consists of 16 residues. CDR3 protein: CASSVGGGPGTDTQYF. Here the CDR3 DNA reads TGTGCCAGCAGCGTAGGCGGGGGTCCCGGCACAGATACGCAGTATTTT.

This clone was seen only once. V and J are TRBV4-1 and TRBJ2-6; D is ambiguous. Per germline, CDR1 MGHRA and CDR2 YSYEKL. V gave up 4 bases and J gave up 1 base, with 11 bases separating them. The CDR3 contains 16 residues. For the CDR3, the DNA is TGCGCCAGCAGCCCTATTCTTAGGTCTGGGGCCAACGTCCTGACTTTC. Encoded protein: CASSPILRSGANVLTF.

The chain links TRBV15 to TRBJ2-7; D is unclear. The CDR3 runs to 12 residues. Germline V lookup: CDR1 LNHNV, CDR2 YYDKDF (reference sequence). Trimming cost V 8 bases and J 3 bases, with 11 bases left between them. CDR3 nucleotide sequence: TGTGCCACCGGAGATAGCTACTACGAGCAGTACTTC. This sequence encodes CATGDSYYEQYF.

CDR3 amino acids: CASSPPMEAYEQYF. Here the CDR3 DNA reads TGTGCCAGCTCACCACCTATGGAAGCCTACGAGCAGTACTTC. The chain links TRBV18 to TRBJ2-7; D call uncertain. Per germline, CDR1 KGHSH and CDR2 LQKENI. This CDR3 region has 14 residues. V lost 0 bases to trimming and J lost 2 bases, with 8 bases between them. The full variable domain, with the rest looked up from reference TRBV18 and TRBJ2-7, is NAGVMQNPRHLVRRRGQEARLRCSPMKGHSHVYWYRQLPEEGLKFMVYLQKENIIDESGMPKERFSAEFPKEGPSILRIQQVVRGDSAAYFCASSPPMEAYEQYFGPGTRLTVT.

This CDR3 reads CASSGYGQGANYGYTF. In nucleotides, the CDR3 is TGTGCCAGCAGCGGATACGGACAGGGGGCGAACTATGGCTACACCTTC. V is TRBV9 and J is TRBJ1-2; 11 bases are a match to TRBD1. The V gene's germline CDR1 is SGDLS and CDR2 YYNGEE. The J segment lost 2 bases and the V segment lost 3 bases, leaving 6 bases of the junction unmatched. The CDR3 length is 16 residues.

Here the CDR3 reads CASSIFVDYYEQYF. CDR3 bases: TGTGCCAGTAGTATTTTCGTTGACTACTACGAGCAGTACTTC. The V call is TRBV19, the J call TRBJ2-7; D possibly corresponds to TRBD2 (5 bases). The CDR3 spans 14 residues. V dropped 3 bases and J dropped 3 bases, with 12 bases sitting between them. Germline CDR1 and CDR2: LNHDA and SQIVND (reference sequence).

The chain uses TRBV11-2 and TRBJ1-5; no reliable D call. V was clipped by 4 bases and J by 6 bases, with 7 bases between them. Germline V CDR1 and CDR2: SGHAT, FQNNGV. The CDR3 totals 12 residues. This CDR3 is CASSSGGQPQHF. The CDR3, as DNA: TGTGCCAGCAGCTCCGGAGGTCAGCCCCAGCATTTT.